The next 26 T cell receptor beta chains were all read from a single sample in a study of T cells in pancreatic ductal adenocarcinoma. Produced via immunoSEQ multiplex PCR; TCRdb's table is partial and in-frame only. The sample includes tens of thousands of clones, approximately 94% of them seen just once. The selected patients with pancreatic ductal adenocarcinoma had surgery but no neoadjuvant therapy. Material for sequencing was PBMCs. The receptor source for this set is a human donor with pancreatic ductal adenocarcinoma.

This chain connects TRBV28 to TRBJ2-1; 7 nucleotides align to TRBD2. J lost 2 bases, V lost 2 bases, and 6 bases had no gene match. From germline, CDR1 is MDHEN and CDR2 SYDVKM. The CDR3 sequence is 16 residues long. The CDR3 nucleotides are TGTGCCAGCAGTTTAGTCTCTAGCGGACCCTACAATGAGCAGTTCTTC. Protein sequence: CASSLVSSGPYNEQFF.

The J gene is TRBJ1-2, the V gene TRBV5-6; TRBD1 matches 11 bases. Losses at the gene ends were 3 bases for V and 2 bases for J; bases not matched to a gene: 6. The CDR3 consists of 16 residues. Germline CDR1 reads SGHDT; CDR2 reads YYEEEE. The CDR3 reads CASSWEDRGLNYGYTF. As DNA, the CDR3 is TGTGCCAGCAGCTGGGAGGACAGGGGGCTAAACTATGGCTACACCTTC.

The chain combines TRBV29-1 with TRBJ2-7; D is undetermined. V lost 4 bases and J 0 bases, leaving 7 bases between the germline ends. CDR1 SQVTM and CDR2 ANQGSEA come from the germline V gene. The CDR3 contains 12 residues. In nucleotides, the CDR3 is TGCAGCGTTGGAGGTAGCTCCTACGAGCAGTACTTC. Translating it yields CSVGGSSYEQYF.

Comments on this clone: The same CDR3 arises from other DNA sequences in this sample as well. The chain uses TRBV5-1 and TRBJ2-7; 8 bases line up with TRBD1. V lost 4 bases, J lost 6 bases, and 3 bases stayed unmatched. The CDR3 consists of 12 residues. Per the germline V gene, CDR1 is SGHRS and CDR2 is YFSETQ. The CDR3 DNA sequence: TGCGCCAGCAGCCTCGACAGGGGCGAGCAGTACTTC. Amino acid sequence: CASSLDRGEQYF. Drawing the rest from reference TRBV5-1 and TRBJ2-7, the complete variable domain is KAGVTQTPRYLIKTRGQQVTLSCSPISGHRSVSWYQQTPGQGLQFLFEYFSETQRNKGNFPGRFSGRQFSNSRSEMNVSTLELGDSALYLCASSLDRGEQYFGPGTRLTVT.

The sample holds one count of this clone. The chain uses TRBV9 and TRBJ1-4, with TRBD1 matching 10 bases. This CDR3 has 15 amino acids. J gave up 4 bases and V 4 bases, and 4 bases lay outside the gene matches. Germline V CDR1 and CDR2: SGDLS, YYNGEE. Written as DNA, the CDR3 is TGTGCCAGCAGCCCCCGGGACAGGGGTAATGAAAAACTGTTTTTT. Encoded protein: CASSPRDRGNEKLFF. The full variable domain, completed using reference TRBV9 and TRBJ1-4, is DSGVTQTPKHLITATGQRVTLRCSPRSGDLSVYWYQQSLDQGLQFLIQYYNGEERAKGNILERFSAQQFPDLHSELNLSSLELGDSALYFCASSPRDRGNEKLFFGSGTQLSVL.

Only one count was recorded for this clone. The J gene is TRBJ1-1, the V gene TRBV29-1; the D is unclear. The germline V gene encodes CDR1 SQVTM and CDR2 ANQGSEA. This CDR3 is 13 amino acids long. V was cut by 6 bases and J by 0 bases, with 11 bases left in between. The CDR3 here is CSVSPGVNTEAFF. In DNA, the CDR3 is TGCAGCGTGTCTCCCGGGGTGAACACTGAAGCTTTCTTT.

The rearrangement joins TRBV7-9 to TRBJ2-1; D perhaps matches TRBD2 (5 bases). Per germline, CDR1 SEHNR and CDR2 FQNEAQ (reference sequence). This CDR3 contains 13 residues. V was cut by 6 bases and J by 7 bases, with 13 bases left in between. The DNA of the CDR3 is TGTGCCAGCAGTTCCTATAGCGTGAATGAGCAGTTCTTC. Translating it yields CASSSYSVNEQFF.

V usage is TRBV7-9 and J usage is TRBJ2-1; D is ambiguous. V was pared by 5 bases and J by 5 bases, with 19 bases between. The CDR3 extends over 16 amino acids. The germline CDR1 and CDR2 sequences are SEHNR and FQNEAQ (reference sequence). CDR3 sequence (DNA): TGTGCCAGCAGCCCACCCCGAACTACCATCCACAATGAGCAGTTCTTC. It is translated as CASSPPRTTIHNEQFF.

The J gene is TRBJ2-1, the V gene TRBV6-1; maybe TRBD2 (6 bases). CDR1 is MNHNS and CDR2 is SASEGT in the germline V gene. The V end lost 4 bases, the J end lost 4 bases, and 17 bases lay between the germline ends. The CDR3 runs to 16 residues. In nucleotides, the CDR3 is TGTGCCAGCAGTGGGGGGACTGCAAGTATATACAATGAGCAGTTCTTC. Translating gives CASSGGTASIYNEQFF.

This chain joins TRBV29-1 and TRBJ2-2; D might be TRBD2 (5 bases). Germline V gene sequence: CDR1 SQVTM, CDR2 ANQGSEA. Trimming took 7 bases from V and 5 from J, leaving 20 bases between them. This CDR3 comprises 15 residues. The CDR3: CSASVRAGGTGELFF. The CDR3 DNA sequence: TGCAGCGCCTCCGTGAGGGCAGGAGGTACCGGGGAGCTGTTTTTT.

The CDR3 bases are TGTGCCAGCAGCTCTCGGACAGGCTATGGCTACACCTTC. This sequence encodes CASSSRTGYGYTF. This chain joins TRBV5-4 and TRBJ1-2; 7 nucleotides match TRBD1. With V trimmed by 3 bases and J by 4 bases, 3 bases remained unmatched. Germline CDR1 is SGHNT and CDR2 is YYREEE (reference sequence). This CDR3 is 13 amino acids long.

CDR3 coding DNA: TGTGCCAGCAGCCGGACTAGCGGTTCCTACAATGAGCAGTTCTTC. Translated, it gives CASSRTSGSYNEQFF. The chain recombines TRBV4-2 with TRBJ2-1; 10 bases fit TRBD2. This CDR3 has 15 residues. CDR1 and CDR2 from the germline V gene are LGHNA and YNFKEQ. V shed 4 bases and J 1 base; nucleotides not matched to a gene: 1.

This clone turned up a few times. V and J are TRBV7-9 and TRBJ1-1, with D unresolved. V dropped 5 bases and J dropped 5 bases, with 12 bases sitting between them. CDR3 length: 13 residues. Germline V lookup: CDR1 SEHNR, CDR2 FQNEAQ (reference sequence). CDR3 region: CASSRVAWTEAFF. Written as DNA, the CDR3 is TGTGCCAGCAGCAGGGTCGCGTGGACTGAAGCTTTCTTT.

The V and J genes are TRBV27 and TRBJ2-5; D may be TRBD1 or TRBD2 (7 bases each). There are 18 residues in the CDR3. The V and J ends lost 1 base and 0 bases respectively, with 18 bases between them. Germline lookup yields CDR1 MNHEY and CDR2 SMNVEV (reference sequence). CDR3 bases: TGTGCCAGCAGTTTATTGGGAGGGACAGCTACGTACCAAGAGACCCAGTACTTC. It codes for CASSLLGGTATYQETQYF.

The chain is built from TRBV21-1 and TRBJ1-3. TRBV21-1 corresponds to a pseudogene. The CDR3 covers 15 residues. The CDR3 DNA is TGTGCCAGCAGTCTAGCGGGAGGGAAACGAAACACCATATATTTT. Translation gives CASSLAGGKRNTIYF.

This rearrangement joins TRBV27 to TRBJ2-3; no reliable D call. With 3 bases removed from V and 6 bases from J, the gap between germline ends came to 4 bases. The CDR3 is made up of 11 amino acids. Per the germline V gene, CDR1 is MNHEY and CDR2 is SMNVEV (reference sequence). The chain's CDR3 is CASSLGDTQYF. Here the CDR3 DNA reads TGTGCCAGCAGTTTGGGGGATACGCAGTATTTT.

This chain uses TRBV7-2 with TRBJ2-1; TRBD2 agrees at 12 bases. The V gene's germline CDR1 is SGHTA and CDR2 FQGNSA. This CDR3 is built from 16 residues. Trimming cost V 1 base and J 9 bases; bases outside gene matches: 7. The CDR3 DNA sequence: TGTGCCAGCAGCTTAGGGGCTAGCGGGAGGGCCAGTGAGCAGTTCTTC. Its translation: CASSLGASGRASEQFF. Full variable domain (remainder filled in from reference TRBV7-2 and TRBJ2-1): GAGVSQSPSNKVTEKGKDVELRCDPISGHTALYWYRQSLGQGLEFLIYFQGNSAPDKSGLPSDRFSAERTGGSVSTLTIQRTQQEDSAVYLCASSLGASGRASEQFFGPGTRLTVL.

The chain recombines TRBV27 with TRBJ2-1; no definite D call. Deletions cut 5 bases from V and 0 bases from J, with 8 bases between. Germline V gene sequence: CDR1 MNHEY, CDR2 SMNVEV (reference sequence). The CDR3 extends over 14 amino acids. The CDR3 region has the DNA TGTGCCAGCAGTAGAGTGGGCTCCTACAATGAGCAGTTCTTC. Translation: CASSRVGSYNEQFF.

The rearrangement uses TRBV15 and TRBJ2-1; 10 bases map to TRBD2. Trimming took 7 bases from V and 5 from J; bases not matched to a gene: 2. The CDR3 totals 13 residues. Per germline, CDR1 LNHNV and CDR2 YYDKDF (reference sequence). The DNA for the CDR3 is TGTGCCACCACTAGCGGGAGTGACAATGAGCAGTTCTTC. It is translated as CATTSGSDNEQFF. Supplemented by reference TRBV15 and TRBJ2-1, the full variable domain reads DAMVIQNPRYQVTQFGKPVTLSCSQTLNHNVMYWYQQKSSQAPKLLFHYYDKDFNNEADTPDNFQSRRPNTSFCFLDIRSPGLGDTAMYLCATTSGSDNEQFFGPGTRLTVL.

V and J are TRBV28 and TRBJ2-5, with 7 bases lining up with TRBD1. The CDR3 has 13 residues. V lost 6 bases, J lost 5 bases, and 6 bases stayed unmatched. Germline CDR1 and CDR2: MDHEN and SYDVKM. CDR3 coding DNA: TGTGCCAGCAGCCTAGACAGGGTTGAGACCCAGTACTTC. Amino acids: CASSLDRVETQYF.

This rearrangement joins TRBV28 to TRBJ1-2; D ambiguous. V lost 5 bases, J lost 4 bases, and 14 bases lay in between. The CDR3 has 14 residues. Germline V CDR1 and CDR2: MDHEN, SYDVKM. CDR3 nucleotide sequence: TGTGCCAGCAGTCTTACTGGACGCGGCTATGGCTACACCTTC. This gives the protein CASSLTGRGYGYTF.

The V call is TRBV11-3, the J call TRBJ2-7; either TRBD1 or TRBD2 may fit D (5 bases each). This CDR3 comprises 12 residues. Deletions cut 5 bases from V and 4 bases from J, with 9 bases between. Germline CDR1 is SGHNT and CDR2 is YENEEA. The CDR3 region has the DNA TGTGCCAGCAGCCCCGAGGGGTACGAGCAGTACTTC. It encodes CASSPEGYEQYF.

The V and J genes are TRBV7-2 and TRBJ2-1, with D tentatively TRBD1 (6 bases). This CDR3 contains 14 residues. CDR1 and CDR2 from the germline V gene are SGHTA and FQGNSA. V lost 5 bases to trimming and J lost 4 bases, with 12 bases between them. DNA for the CDR3: TGTGCCAGCAGCCCCCACAGGGAATACAATGAGCAGTTCTTC. This encodes CASSPHREYNEQFF.

The chain couples TRBV5-4 to TRBJ2-2; maybe TRBD2 (5 bases). Germline-derived CDR1 and CDR2 are SGHNT and YYREEE (reference sequence). The CDR3 extends over 14 amino acids. The V gene lost 4 bases and the J gene lost 5 bases, with 12 bases spanning the gap. The CDR3 DNA reads as TGTGCCAGCAGCCGAGACGGGATTACCGGGGAGCTGTTTTTT. Amino acid sequence: CASSRDGITGELFF.

This clone was found once. The chain employs TRBV6-6 and TRBJ2-7; D remains unclear. Germline CDR1 is MNHNY and CDR2 is SVGAGI (reference sequence). Trimming pared 5 bases from V and 11 bases from J, leaving 19 bases between. The CDR3 runs 13 residues. CDR3 protein: CASSPRPLGWKYF. For the CDR3, the DNA is TGTGCCAGCAGTCCCCGACCCTTGGGGTGGAAGTACTTC.

The gene calls are TRBV27 and TRBJ2-5, with D perhaps TRBD1 or TRBD2 (5 bases each). Trimming shortened V by 0 bases and J by 4 bases, and 15 bases separated the two germline ends. Germline-derived CDR1 and CDR2 are MNHEY and SMNVEV (reference sequence). The CDR3 has 16 amino acids. CDR3 DNA sequence: TGTGCCAGCAGTTTATCGGGATTAGGGACGAGAGAGACCCAGTACTTC. Translated, it gives CASSLSGLGTRETQYF.